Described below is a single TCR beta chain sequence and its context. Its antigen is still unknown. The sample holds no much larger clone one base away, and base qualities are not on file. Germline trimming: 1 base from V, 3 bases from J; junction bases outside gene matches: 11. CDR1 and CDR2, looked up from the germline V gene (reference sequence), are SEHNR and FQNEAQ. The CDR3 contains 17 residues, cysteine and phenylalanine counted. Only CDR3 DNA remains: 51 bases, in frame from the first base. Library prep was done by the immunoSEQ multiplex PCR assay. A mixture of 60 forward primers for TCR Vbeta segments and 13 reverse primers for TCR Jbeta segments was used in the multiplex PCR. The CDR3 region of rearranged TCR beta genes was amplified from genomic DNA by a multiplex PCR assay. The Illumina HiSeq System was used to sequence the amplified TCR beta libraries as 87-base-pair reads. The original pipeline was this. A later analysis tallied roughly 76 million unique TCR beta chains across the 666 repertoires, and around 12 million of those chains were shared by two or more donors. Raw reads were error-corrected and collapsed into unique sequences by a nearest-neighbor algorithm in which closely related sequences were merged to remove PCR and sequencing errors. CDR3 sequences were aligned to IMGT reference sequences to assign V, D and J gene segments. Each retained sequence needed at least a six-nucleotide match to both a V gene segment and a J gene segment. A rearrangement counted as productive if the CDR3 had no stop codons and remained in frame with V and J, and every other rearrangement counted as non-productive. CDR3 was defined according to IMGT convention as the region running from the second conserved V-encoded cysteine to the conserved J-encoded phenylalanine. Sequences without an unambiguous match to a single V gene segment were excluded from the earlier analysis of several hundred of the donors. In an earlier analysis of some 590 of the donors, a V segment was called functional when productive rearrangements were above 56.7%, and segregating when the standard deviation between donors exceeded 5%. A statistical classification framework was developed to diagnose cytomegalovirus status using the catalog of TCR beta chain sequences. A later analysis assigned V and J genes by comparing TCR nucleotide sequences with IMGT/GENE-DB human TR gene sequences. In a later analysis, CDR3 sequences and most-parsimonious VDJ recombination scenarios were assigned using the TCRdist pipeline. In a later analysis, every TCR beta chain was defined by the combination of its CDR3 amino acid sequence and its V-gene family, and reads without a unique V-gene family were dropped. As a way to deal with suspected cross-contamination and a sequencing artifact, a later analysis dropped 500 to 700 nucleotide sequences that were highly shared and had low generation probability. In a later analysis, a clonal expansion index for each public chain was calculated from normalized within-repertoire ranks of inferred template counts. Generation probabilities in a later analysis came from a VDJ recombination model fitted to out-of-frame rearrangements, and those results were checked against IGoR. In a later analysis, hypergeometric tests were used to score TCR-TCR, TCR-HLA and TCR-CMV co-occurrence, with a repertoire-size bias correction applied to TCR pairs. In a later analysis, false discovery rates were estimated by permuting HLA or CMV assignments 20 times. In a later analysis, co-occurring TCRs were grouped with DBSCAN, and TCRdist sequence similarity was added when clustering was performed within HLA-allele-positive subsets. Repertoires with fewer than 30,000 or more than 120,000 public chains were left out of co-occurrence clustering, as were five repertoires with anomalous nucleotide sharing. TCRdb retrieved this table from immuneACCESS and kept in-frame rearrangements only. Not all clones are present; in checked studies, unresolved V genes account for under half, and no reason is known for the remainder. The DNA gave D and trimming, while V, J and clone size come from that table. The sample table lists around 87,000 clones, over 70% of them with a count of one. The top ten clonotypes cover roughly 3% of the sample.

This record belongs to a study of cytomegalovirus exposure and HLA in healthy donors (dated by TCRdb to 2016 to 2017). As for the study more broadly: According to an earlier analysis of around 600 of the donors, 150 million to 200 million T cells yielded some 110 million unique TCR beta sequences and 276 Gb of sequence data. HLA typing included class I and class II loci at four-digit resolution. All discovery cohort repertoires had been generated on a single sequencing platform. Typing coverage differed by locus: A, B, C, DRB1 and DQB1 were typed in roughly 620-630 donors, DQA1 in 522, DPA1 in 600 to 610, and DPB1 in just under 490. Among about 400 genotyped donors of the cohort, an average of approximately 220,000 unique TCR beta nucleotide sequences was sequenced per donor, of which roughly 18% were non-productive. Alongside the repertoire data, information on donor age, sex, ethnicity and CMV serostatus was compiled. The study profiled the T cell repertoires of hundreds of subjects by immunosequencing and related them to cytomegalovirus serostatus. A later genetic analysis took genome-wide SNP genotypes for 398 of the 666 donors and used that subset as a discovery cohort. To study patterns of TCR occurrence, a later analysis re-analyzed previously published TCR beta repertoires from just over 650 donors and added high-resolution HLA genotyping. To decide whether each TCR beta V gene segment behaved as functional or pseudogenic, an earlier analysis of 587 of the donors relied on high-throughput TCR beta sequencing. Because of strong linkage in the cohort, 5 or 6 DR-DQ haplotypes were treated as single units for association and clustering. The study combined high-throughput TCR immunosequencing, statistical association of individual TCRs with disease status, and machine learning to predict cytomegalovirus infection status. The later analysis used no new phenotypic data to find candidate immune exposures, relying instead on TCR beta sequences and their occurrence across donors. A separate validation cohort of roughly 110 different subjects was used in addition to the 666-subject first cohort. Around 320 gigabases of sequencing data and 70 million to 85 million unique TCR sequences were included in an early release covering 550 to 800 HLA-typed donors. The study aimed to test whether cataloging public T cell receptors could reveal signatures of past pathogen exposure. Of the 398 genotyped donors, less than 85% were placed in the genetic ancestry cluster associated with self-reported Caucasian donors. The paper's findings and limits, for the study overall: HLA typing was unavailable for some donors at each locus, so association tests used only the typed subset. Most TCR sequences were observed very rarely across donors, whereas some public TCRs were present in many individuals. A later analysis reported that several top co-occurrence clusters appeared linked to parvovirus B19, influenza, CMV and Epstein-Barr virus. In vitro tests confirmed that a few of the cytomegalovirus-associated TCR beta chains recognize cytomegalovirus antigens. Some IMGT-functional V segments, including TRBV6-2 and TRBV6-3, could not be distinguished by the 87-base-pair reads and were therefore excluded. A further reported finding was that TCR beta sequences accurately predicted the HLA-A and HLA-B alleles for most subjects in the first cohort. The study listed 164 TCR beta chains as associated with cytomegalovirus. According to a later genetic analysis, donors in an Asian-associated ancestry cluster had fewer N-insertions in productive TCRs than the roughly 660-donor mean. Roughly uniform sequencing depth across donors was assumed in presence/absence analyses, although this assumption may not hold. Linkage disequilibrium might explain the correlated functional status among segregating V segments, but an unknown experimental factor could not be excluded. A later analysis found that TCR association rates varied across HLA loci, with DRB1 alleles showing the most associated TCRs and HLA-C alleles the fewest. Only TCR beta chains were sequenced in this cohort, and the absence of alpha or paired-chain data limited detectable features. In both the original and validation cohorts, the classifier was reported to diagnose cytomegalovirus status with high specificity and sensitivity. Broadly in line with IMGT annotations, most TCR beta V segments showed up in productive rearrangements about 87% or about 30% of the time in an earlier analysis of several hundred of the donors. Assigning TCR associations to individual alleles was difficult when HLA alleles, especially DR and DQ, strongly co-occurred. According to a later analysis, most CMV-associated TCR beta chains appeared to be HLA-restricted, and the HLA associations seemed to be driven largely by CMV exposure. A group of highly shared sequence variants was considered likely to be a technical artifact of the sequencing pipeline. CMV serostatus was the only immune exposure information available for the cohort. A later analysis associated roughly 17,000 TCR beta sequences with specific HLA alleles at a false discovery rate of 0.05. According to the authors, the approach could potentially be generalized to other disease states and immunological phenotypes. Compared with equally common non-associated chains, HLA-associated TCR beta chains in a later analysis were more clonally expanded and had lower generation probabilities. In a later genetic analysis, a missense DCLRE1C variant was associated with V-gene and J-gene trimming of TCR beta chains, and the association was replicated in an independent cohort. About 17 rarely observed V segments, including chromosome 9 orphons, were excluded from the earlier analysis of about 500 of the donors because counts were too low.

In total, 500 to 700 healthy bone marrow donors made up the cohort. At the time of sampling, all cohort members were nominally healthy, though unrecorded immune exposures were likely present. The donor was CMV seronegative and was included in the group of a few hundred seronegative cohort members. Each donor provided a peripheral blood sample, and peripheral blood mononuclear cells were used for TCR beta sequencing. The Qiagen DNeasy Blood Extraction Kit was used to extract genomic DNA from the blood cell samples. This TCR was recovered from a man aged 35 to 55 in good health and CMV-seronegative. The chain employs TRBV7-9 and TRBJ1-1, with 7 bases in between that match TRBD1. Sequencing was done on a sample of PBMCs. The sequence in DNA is TGTGCCAGCAGCTTAGTCGGCACCGGACAGGCTTACACTGAAGCTTTCTTT. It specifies CASSLVGTGQAYTEAFF.